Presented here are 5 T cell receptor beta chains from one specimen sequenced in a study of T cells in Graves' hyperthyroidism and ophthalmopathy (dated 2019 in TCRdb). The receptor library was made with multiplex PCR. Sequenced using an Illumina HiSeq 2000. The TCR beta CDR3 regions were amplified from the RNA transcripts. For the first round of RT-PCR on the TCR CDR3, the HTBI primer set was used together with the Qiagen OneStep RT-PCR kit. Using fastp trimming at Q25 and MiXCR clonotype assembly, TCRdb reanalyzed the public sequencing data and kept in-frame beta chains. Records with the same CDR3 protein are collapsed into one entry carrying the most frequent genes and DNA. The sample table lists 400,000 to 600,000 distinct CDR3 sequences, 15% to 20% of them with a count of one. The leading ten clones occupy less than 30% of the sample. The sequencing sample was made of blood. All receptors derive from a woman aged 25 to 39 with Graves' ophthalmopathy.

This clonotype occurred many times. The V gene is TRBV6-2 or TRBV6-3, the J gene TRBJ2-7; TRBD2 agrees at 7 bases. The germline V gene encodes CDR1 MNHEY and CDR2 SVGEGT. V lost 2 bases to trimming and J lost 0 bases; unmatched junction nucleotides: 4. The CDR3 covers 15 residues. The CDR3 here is CASSYVGGSSYEQYF. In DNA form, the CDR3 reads TGTGCCAGCAGTTACGTCGGCGGGAGCTCCTACGAGCAGTACTTC.

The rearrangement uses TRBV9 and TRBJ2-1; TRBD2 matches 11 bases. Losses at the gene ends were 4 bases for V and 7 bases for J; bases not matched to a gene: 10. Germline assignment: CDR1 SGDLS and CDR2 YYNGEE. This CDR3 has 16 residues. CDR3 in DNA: TGTGCCAGCAGCCCCCGACTAGCGGGACACACGAATGAGCAGTTCTTC. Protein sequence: CASSPRLAGHTNEQFF.

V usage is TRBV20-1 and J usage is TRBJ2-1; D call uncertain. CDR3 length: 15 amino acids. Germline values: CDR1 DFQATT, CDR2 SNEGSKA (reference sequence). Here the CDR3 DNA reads TGCAGCTCGTGCTTGGGCGAGAGCTCCTACAATGAGCAGTTCTTC. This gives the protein CSSCLGESSYNEQFF.

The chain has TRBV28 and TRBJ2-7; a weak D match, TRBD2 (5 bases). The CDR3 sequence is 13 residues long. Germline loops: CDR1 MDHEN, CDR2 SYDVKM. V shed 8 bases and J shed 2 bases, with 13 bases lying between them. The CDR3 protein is CASRRGNPYEQYF. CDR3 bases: TGTGCCAGCCGCCGGGGAAATCCCTACGAGCAGTACTTC.

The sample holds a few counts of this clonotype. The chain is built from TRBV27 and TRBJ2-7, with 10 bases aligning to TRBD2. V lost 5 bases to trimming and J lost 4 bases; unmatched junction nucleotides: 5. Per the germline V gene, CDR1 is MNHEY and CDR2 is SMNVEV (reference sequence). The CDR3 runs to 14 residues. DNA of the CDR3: TGTGCCAGCAGTCTTAAGCGGGAGGGGTACGAGCAGTACTTC. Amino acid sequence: CASSLKREGYEQYF.